The 22 T cell receptor beta chains reported below all come from one sample, sequenced in a study of beta chain features in type 1 diabetes. Findings and caveats of the study: Among all four CD4+ subsets, Type 1 diabetes patients had TCRB CDR3s that were moderately but significantly shorter.

These TCRs are of unknown antigen specificity. The study reverse transcribed the entire isolated RNA, so it sequenced expressed TCRB transcripts. Sequencing used immunoSEQ multiplex PCR; TCRdb keeps in-frame clones, though not all of them. The table records roughly 400,000 clones, 8% to 10% of them present only once. Material for sequencing was central memory CD4+ T cells from blood. These receptors all come from a young man with type 1 diabetes.

This clone was seen only a few times. Written as DNA, the CDR3 is TGCGCCAGCAGCCATACAATGGATACGCAGTATTTT. Translated, it gives CASSHTMDTQYF. The chain carries TRBV4-1 and TRBJ2-3; D not resolved. CDR3 length: 12 residues. Germline V CDR1 and CDR2: MGHRA, YSYEKL. The V gene lost 3 bases and the J gene lost 6 bases, with 7 bases spanning the gap.

This clone was seen ten or more times. This chain uses TRBV18 with TRBJ1-4, with TRBD1 as a possible D gene (5 bases). Trimming shortened V by 2 bases and J by 4 bases, and 8 bases separated the two germline ends. Germline values: CDR1 KGHSH, CDR2 LQKENI. The CDR3 runs to 14 residues. In DNA form, the CDR3 reads TGTGCCAGCTCACCAGACAGCTTTAATGAAAAACTGTTTTTT. Residues: CASSPDSFNEKLFF.

The CDR3 DNA is TGTGCCAGCAGCTCAGGACAGGCCCTCGACAATGAGCAGTTCTTC. Its translation: CASSSGQALDNEQFF. This chain links TRBV7-2 with TRBJ2-1, with 7 bases lining up with TRBD1. The CDR3 consists of 15 residues. The germline V gene encodes CDR1 SGHTA and CDR2 FQGNSA. V shed 4 bases and J 5 bases; nucleotides not matched to a gene: 8.

The chain combines TRBV19 with TRBJ2-3, with D maybe TRBD2 (6 bases). CDR3 length: 13 residues. Trimming cost V 7 bases and J 3 bases, with 11 bases left between them. Germline assignment: CDR1 LNHDA and CDR2 SQIVND (reference sequence). CDR3: CASTMTRTDTQYF. The CDR3 DNA reads as TGTGCCAGTACCATGACTAGAACAGATACGCAGTATTTT.

A word on this clone: In the same sample, other DNA sequences code for this CDR3. The chain couples TRBV5-4 to TRBJ2-1; 8 bases line up with TRBD2. The CDR3 runs to 15 residues. Germline-derived CDR1 and CDR2 are SGHNT and YYREEE (reference sequence). The V and J ends lost 0 bases and 2 bases, in that order; junction bases with no gene match: 1. CDR3 sequence: CASSLAGGTYNEQFF. CDR3 coding DNA: TGTGCCAGCAGCTTGGCGGGAGGGACCTACAATGAGCAGTTCTTC.

This chain links TRBV18 with TRBJ2-1; D gene unclear. Trimming removed 6 bases at V and 2 bases at J, with 11 bases between. CDR3 length: 14 amino acids. Germline lookup yields CDR1 KGHSH and CDR2 LQKENI. CDR3 DNA: TGTGCCAGCTCCCCTAGAGAAGCCTACAATGAGCAGTTCTTC. Protein sequence: CASSPREAYNEQFF.

V and J are TRBV4-2 and TRBJ2-1; 12 bases fit TRBD2. J gave up 2 bases and V 7 bases, and 3 bases lay outside the gene matches. This CDR3 comprises 15 residues. From germline, CDR1 is LGHNA and CDR2 YNFKEQ. CDR3 region: CASTRTSGTYNEQFF. CDR3 DNA sequence: TGTGCCAGCACTCGGACTAGCGGGACCTACAATGAGCAGTTCTTC.

Many counts were recorded for this clone. The gene calls are TRBV7-2 and TRBJ1-2; 12 bases line up with TRBD1. Trimming at V came to 5 bases and at J to 3 bases, leaving 7 bases not matched to a gene. This CDR3 is built from 16 residues. In germline, CDR1 is SGHTA, CDR2 FQGNSA. The CDR3 region is CASSIGTGGIHYGYTF. In DNA, the CDR3 is TGTGCCAGCAGCATCGGGACAGGGGGCATCCACTATGGCTACACCTTC.

The chain has TRBV18 and TRBJ1-1; TRBD1 is a possible D gene (5 bases). Trimming pared 5 bases from V and 0 bases from J, leaving 13 bases between. The CDR3 has 15 amino acids. Germline lookup yields CDR1 KGHSH and CDR2 LQKENI. The CDR3 DNA sequence: TGTGCCAGCTCAGCATCTCAGGACATGAACACTGAAGCTTTCTTT. It codes for CASSASQDMNTEAFF.

This clone was picked up a small number of times. The gene calls are TRBV28 and TRBJ2-3; either TRBD1 or TRBD2 may supply D (5 bases each). Trimming pared 8 bases from V and 6 bases from J, leaving 12 bases between. The CDR3 consists of 12 residues. Germline loops: CDR1 MDHEN, CDR2 SYDVKM. CDR3 loop: CASRGDGDTQYF. CDR3 nucleotides: TGTGCCAGCCGGGGCGATGGGGATACGCAGTATTTT.

This sequence joins TRBV7-8 and TRBJ1-1; weak D call: TRBD1 (5 bases). V was pared by 5 bases and J by 0 bases, with 16 bases between. Germline assignment: CDR1 SGHVS and CDR2 FQNEAQ. The CDR3 is made up of 16 amino acids. The CDR3 here is CASSPRRGLMNTEAFF. For the CDR3, the DNA is TGTGCCAGCAGCCCCCGGAGGGGACTTATGAACACTGAAGCTTTCTTT.

This clone came up a few times. This chain links TRBV6-6 with TRBJ2-1, with a possible D match to TRBD2 (5 bases). Germline CDR1 and CDR2: MNHNY and SVGAGI (reference sequence). CDR3 length equals 15 residues. Trimming shortened V by 7 bases and J by 6 bases, and 19 bases separated the two germline ends. DNA of the CDR3: TGTGCCAGCACCCATACTAGTATGAGGCCCAATGAGCAGTTCTTC. This gives the protein CASTHTSMRPNEQFF.

The rearrangement uses TRBV10-3 and TRBJ1-5, with D uncertain. The CDR3 extends over 15 amino acids. Germline CDR1 ENHRY, CDR2 SYGVKD. Trimming left V 3 bases short and J 1 base short, with 10 bases between. CDR3 in amino acids: CAISETDISNQPQHF. DNA of the CDR3: TGTGCCATCAGTGAAACTGACATAAGCAATCAGCCCCAGCATTTT.

This clone was seen more than once but under ten times. V is TRBV25-1 and J is TRBJ2-1, with D unresolved. This CDR3 has 17 amino acids. Germline V CDR1 and CDR2: MGHDK, SYGVNS. Trimming took off 7 bases at V and 5 bases at J, with 24 bases between the two ends. The DNA of the CDR3 is TGTGCCAGCACCTCATCCGGGCAGGCCTGGAGCCACAATGAGCAGTTCTTC. This encodes CASTSSGQAWSHNEQFF. The complete variable domain, with remaining parts taken from reference TRBV25-1 and TRBJ2-1, reads EADIYQTPRYLVIGTGKKITLECSQTMGHDKMYWYQQDPGMELHLIHYSYGVNSTEKGDLSSESTVSRIRTEHFPLTLESARPSHTSQYLCASTSSGQAWSHNEQFFGPGTRLTVL.

In its sample, this clone was seen many times. The chain uses TRBV7-6 and TRBJ1-4; D is uncertain. This CDR3 contains 15 residues. The V gene lost 3 bases and the J gene lost 8 bases, with 16 bases spanning the gap. Germline V gene sequence: CDR1 SGHVS, CDR2 FNYEAQ. CDR3 bases: TGTGCCAGCAGCTTTAGTTACGGCTTGTTGGAAAAACTGTTTTTT. Translated, it gives CASSFSYGLLEKLFF.

This clone has just a few counts. The chain links TRBV7-2 to TRBJ1-1; no reliable D call. The CDR3 is 15 amino acids. The ends were cut back, 1 base at V and 4 bases at J, with 13 bases in the middle. Germline V gene data show CDR1 as SGHTA and CDR2 as FQGNSA. The CDR3 DNA reads TGTGCCAGCAGCTTAGACGGGGATTGGGTCACTGAAGCTTTCTTT. It specifies CASSLDGDWVTEAFF.

This clone was seen a handful of times. The rearrangement links TRBV6-1 to TRBJ2-3; TRBD2 aligns across 11 bases. V lost 6 bases to trimming and J lost 4 bases; unmatched junction nucleotides: 6. Germline assignment: CDR1 MNHNS and CDR2 SASEGT. This CDR3 spans 15 amino acids. CDR3 residues: CASRRTSGRPDTQYF. CDR3 DNA: TGTGCCAGCAGAAGGACTAGCGGGCGCCCAGATACGCAGTATTTT.

This clone was seen only once. The final CDR3 position lacks the conserved phenylalanine or tryptophan, pointing to a likely read error. The gene calls are TRBV6-6 and TRBJ2-3; tentative D call: TRBD1 (5 bases). The ends were cut back, 4 bases at V and 2 bases at J, with 10 bases in the middle. This CDR3 is built from 14 residues. Germline-derived CDR1 and CDR2 are MNHNY and SVGAGI (reference sequence). In DNA form, the CDR3 reads TGTGCCAGCAGTTTTGGACAAATCACAGATACGCAGTATTGT. As protein: CASSFGQITDTQYC.

V and J are TRBV7-2 and TRBJ2-2, with TRBD2 as a possible D gene (5 bases). V lost 8 bases and J lost 2, with 9 bases in between. The length of the CDR3 is 13 residues. The V gene's germline CDR1 is SGHTA and CDR2 FQGNSA. The DNA for the CDR3 is TGTGCCAGCCTACGGGGTAACACCGGGGAGCTGTTTTTT. Translated: CASLRGNTGELFF.

Only a few counts were recorded for this clone. V and J are TRBV18 and TRBJ2-1; TRBD2 aligns across 9 bases. This CDR3 comprises 12 residues. J gave up 9 bases and V 4 bases, and 1 base lay outside the gene matches. Germline lookup yields CDR1 KGHSH and CDR2 LQKENI. CDR3 loop: CASSLSGGEQFF. The CDR3 DNA reads TGTGCCAGCTCACTTAGCGGGGGTGAGCAGTTCTTC.

J is TRBJ1-2 and V is TRBV30, with 9 nucleotides matching TRBD1. CDR1 is GTSNPN and CDR2 is SVGIG in the germline V gene (reference sequence). J lost 8 bases, V lost 3 bases, and 7 bases had no gene match. CDR3 length: 13 amino acids. CDR3 in amino acids: CAWRLTGGRGYTF. CDR3 DNA: TGTGCCTGGAGACTAACAGGGGGCAGAGGCTACACCTTC.

This clone was seen ten or more times. The V gene is TRBV28, the J gene TRBJ2-3; D possibly corresponds to TRBD2 (6 bases). V was clipped by 1 base and J by 4 bases, with 12 bases between them. Germline CDR1 reads MDHEN; CDR2 reads SYDVKM. There are 15 residues in the CDR3. In DNA, the CDR3 is TGTGCCAGCAGTTTATTCGGGAGTCGTCCAGATACGCAGTATTTT. Its protein is CASSLFGSRPDTQYF.